This T cell receptor beta chain was identified in a study of cytomegalovirus exposure and HLA in healthy donors (dated by TCRdb to about 2017). About the investigation overall: An earlier analysis of approximately 640 of the donors reported approximately 270 Gb of sequence data and approximately 110 million unique TCR beta sequences from 150 million to 200 million T cells. About 330 gigabases of sequencing data and 70 million to 100 million unique TCR sequences made up an early release that covered several hundred HLA-typed donors. Typing coverage varied by locus: roughly 629-630 donors for A, B, C, DRB1 and DQB1; roughly 500 for DQA1; some 610 for DPA1; about 450 for DPB1. Several DR-DQ haplotypes were treated as single units for association and clustering because of strong linkage in the cohort. Every repertoire in the discovery cohort had been generated on one and the same sequencing platform. In the later analysis, no new phenotypic data were used to find candidate immune exposures; instead, reliance was placed on TCR beta sequences and their occurrence across donors. The study profiled the T cell repertoires of approximately 700 subjects by immunosequencing and related them to cytomegalovirus serostatus. Alongside the repertoire data, information on donor age, sex, ethnicity and CMV serostatus was compiled. An earlier analysis of fewer than 700 of the donors applied high-throughput TCR beta sequencing to assess whether each TCR beta V gene segment acted as functional or pseudogenic. Among the approximately 420 genotyped donors, around 81% belonged to the genetic ancestry cluster associated with self-reported Caucasian donors. HLA typing included class I and class II loci at four-digit resolution. A later analysis re-analyzed previously published TCR beta repertoires from approximately 670 donors and added high-resolution HLA genotyping to study TCR occurrence patterns. In a later genetic analysis, genome-wide SNP genotypes for about 55% of the roughly 670 donors were used, and that subset was treated as a discovery cohort. The study aimed to test whether signatures of past pathogen exposure could be identified by cataloging public T cell receptors. Among some 400 genotyped donors of the cohort, an average of approximately 240,000 unique TCR beta nucleotide sequences was sequenced per donor, of which 15% to 20% were non-productive. To predict cytomegalovirus infection status, the study brought together high-throughput TCR immunosequencing, statistical association of individual TCRs with disease status, and machine learning. Along with the approximately 600-subject first cohort, a separate validation cohort of over a hundred different subjects was used. Overall results and qualifications from the work: In vitro tests confirmed that a few of the cytomegalovirus-associated TCR beta chains recognize cytomegalovirus antigens. HLA typing was unavailable for some donors at each locus, so association tests used only the typed subset. According to the authors, the approach could potentially be generalized to other disease states and immunological phenotypes. Correlated functional status among segregating V segments might reflect linkage disequilibrium, but an unknown experimental factor could not be ruled out. A later genetic analysis reported fewer N-insertions in productive TCRs among donors in an Asian-associated ancestry cluster than the roughly 620-donor mean. According to a later analysis, parvovirus B19, influenza, CMV and Epstein-Barr virus appeared linked to several top co-occurrence clusters. According to a later analysis, most CMV-associated TCR beta chains appeared to be HLA-restricted, and the HLA associations seemed to be driven largely by CMV exposure. Cytomegalovirus status was reported to be diagnosed by the classifier with high specificity and sensitivity in both the original and validation cohorts. Strong co-occurrence of HLA alleles, especially DR and DQ, made assigning TCR associations to individual alleles difficult. Some IMGT-functional V segments, including TRBV6-2 and TRBV6-3, could not be distinguished by the 87-base-pair reads and were therefore excluded. At a false discovery rate of 0.05, a later analysis linked around 17,000 TCR beta sequences to specific HLA alleles. Because counts were too low, seventeen rarely observed V segments, including chromosome 9 orphons, were left out of the earlier analysis of roughly 600 of the donors. In a later analysis, HLA-associated TCR beta chains showed more clonal expansion and lower generation probabilities than non-associated chains that were equally common. In a later genetic analysis, a missense DCLRE1C variant was associated with V-gene and J-gene trimming of TCR beta chains, and the association was replicated in an independent cohort. A further reported finding was that TCR beta sequences accurately predicted the HLA-A and HLA-B alleles for most subjects in the first cohort. According to a later analysis, TCR association rates differed among HLA loci, with DRB1 alleles showing the most associated TCRs and HLA-C alleles showing the fewest. The presence/absence analyses assumed that sequencing depth was roughly uniform across donors, and that assumption may not be true. The cohort was sequenced for TCR beta chains only, and without alpha or paired-chain data the features that could be detected were limited. In an earlier analysis of approximately 590 of the donors, most TCR beta V segments appeared in productive rearrangements about 87% or about 30% of the time, broadly matching IMGT annotations. The only immune exposure information available for the cohort was CMV serostatus. A group of highly shared sequence variants was considered likely to be a technical artifact of the sequencing pipeline. In the study, some 180 TCR beta chains were listed as associated with cytomegalovirus. Most TCR sequences were seen in very few donors, while some public TCRs were found in many individuals.

For this clone: It has no known antigen specificity. The sample holds no much larger clone one base away, and base qualities are not on file.

The cohort was made up of 500 to 850 healthy bone marrow donors. At the time of sampling, every cohort member was nominally healthy, though immune exposures that went unrecorded were likely present. The donor was CMV seronegative and belonged to the group of 352 seronegative cohort members. A peripheral blood sample was provided by each donor, and peripheral blood mononuclear cells were used for TCR beta sequencing. The Qiagen DNeasy Blood Extraction Kit was used to extract genomic DNA from the blood cell samples. CDR1 and CDR2, per the germline V gene, are SGHTA and FQGNSA. At the junction V is shortened by 2 bases and J by 0 bases, with 5 bases in between. Including the terminal cysteine and phenylalanine, the CDR3 comprises 15 residues. Only CDR3 DNA is held: 45 bases, read in frame from base 1. The library was built by means of the immunoSEQ multiplex PCR assay. For the multiplex PCR, a mixture combining 60 forward primers for TCR Vbeta segments and 13 reverse primers for TCR Jbeta segments was used. The CDR3 region of rearranged TCR beta genes was amplified from genomic DNA with a multiplex PCR assay. Amplified TCR beta libraries were sequenced as 87-base-pair reads on the Illumina HiSeq System. Per the authors' processing: In a later analysis, 77 million or so unique TCR beta chains were counted across the roughly 700 repertoires, and roughly 10 million of these chains were shared by at least two donors. To remove PCR and sequencing errors, raw reads were error-corrected and collapsed into unique sequences using a nearest-neighbor algorithm that merged closely related sequences. CDR3 sequences were aligned to IMGT reference sequences to assign V, D and J gene segments. For a sequence to be retained, a match of at least six nucleotides was required to both a V gene segment and a J gene segment. A rearrangement counted as productive if the CDR3 had no stop codons and remained in frame with V and J, and every other rearrangement counted as non-productive. Following IMGT convention, CDR3 was defined as the stretch from the second conserved V-encoded cysteine to the conserved J-encoded phenylalanine. The earlier analysis of about 530 of the donors excluded any sequence lacking an unambiguous match to a single V gene segment. An earlier analysis of several hundred of the donors called V segments functional above 56.7% productive rearrangements and segregating when the between-donor standard deviation exceeded 5%. A statistical classification framework was built for diagnosing cytomegalovirus status from the catalog of TCR beta chain sequences. V and J gene assignment, in a later analysis, came from comparing TCR nucleotide sequences with IMGT/GENE-DB human TR gene sequences. A later analysis assigned CDR3 sequences and most-parsimonious VDJ recombination scenarios with the TCRdist pipeline. In a later analysis, each TCR beta chain was defined by its CDR3 amino acid sequence together with its V-gene family, and reads lacking a unique V-gene family were excluded. In a later analysis, around 600 highly shared, low-generation-probability nucleotide sequences were removed to address suspected cross-contamination and a sequencing artifact. For each public chain, a later analysis derived a clonal expansion index from normalized ranks of inferred template counts within each repertoire. A later analysis computed generation probabilities with a VDJ recombination model fitted to out-of-frame rearrangements, and checked the results against IGoR. In a later analysis, hypergeometric tests were used to score TCR-TCR, TCR-HLA and TCR-CMV co-occurrence, with a repertoire-size bias correction applied to TCR pairs. False discovery rates were estimated in a later analysis by permuting HLA or CMV assignments 20 times. In a later analysis, co-occurring TCRs were grouped with DBSCAN, and TCRdist sequence similarity was added when clustering was performed within HLA-allele-positive subsets. For co-occurrence clustering, repertoires with fewer than 30,000 or more than 120,000 public chains were excluded, along with several repertoires with anomalous nucleotide sharing. In its TCRdb copy, this immuneACCESS table keeps in-frame sequences only and misses some clones. Where compared with another copy, unresolved V genes explain less than half of these, and the others have no known cause. V, J and clone size are those of that table, while D and trimming were read from the DNA. This sample has approximately 130,000 clones in its table, and 78% of those were observed once. The ten largest clones add up to roughly 6% of the sample.

The sample was PBMCs. This clonotype originated in a woman in her thirties or forties in good health and CMV-seronegative. Here the chain combines TRBV7-2 and TRBJ2-6; TRBD1 is a weak D gene call, 5 bases matching. The CDR3 protein is CASSLTGSGANVLTF. The DNA reads as follows: TGTGCCAGCAGCTTAACAGGCTCTGGGGCCAACGTCCTGACTTTC.